Detailed here is one T cell receptor beta chain. Its antigen is not yet known. Per-nucleotide qualities are absent, and no much larger clonotype sits a single base away. This entry belongs to a study of T cell responses to AZD1222 COVID-19 vaccine listed by TCRdb under 2021. As for the study more broadly: AZD1222 recipients given second doses at about 4 weeks or at about 12 weeks were pooled, since spike-specific TCR depth and breadth were not found to differ between the two schedules. TCR sequencing was performed for about 240 trial participants, of whom some 200 were given two doses of AZD1222 and some 26 were given two doses of MenACWY control vaccine. Trial participants were enrolled into age subgroups of 18-55, 56-69 and 70-plus years, which contained about 150, 28 and 57 TCR-sequenced participants, respectively.

The time point label here, explained by the study, means: baseline before first vaccination. The vaccinee samples were drawn from two UK trials, COV001 and COV002, one of which was a single-blind randomized controlled phase 2/3 trial testing AZD1222 (ChAdOx1 nCoV-19) in healthy adults. For TCRbeta chain sequencing, PBMC samples from trial participants were taken at day 0 and at day 28 after the second dose. The V and J ends are trimmed by 2 bases and 2 bases, leaving 5 bases between them. For CDR1 and CDR2, the germline V gene (reference sequence) lists LGHDT and YNNKEL. There are 13 amino acids in the CDR3, from cysteine to phenylalanine inclusive. Only the CDR3 part of the read is kept: 39 bases, read in frame from the first base. The CDR3 regions of human TCRbeta chains were analyzed by immunosequencing. As for the authors' bioinformatics: Repertoire TCRs were checked for matches against a reference library of SARS-CoV-2-specific TCRs that had been generated using the MIRA antigen-specificity platform. Breadth meant the fraction of unique TCRs that were SARS-CoV-2-associated, whereas depth meant the fraction of total T cells that were SARS-CoV-2-associated. Using the MIRA data, every spike-specific TCR was mapped to the spike region that the TCR reacted to and assigned to either a CD4 or a CD8 class. Log10-transformed breadth and depth values were compared by one-way ANOVA with Sidak's multiple comparisons tests. TCRdb limited this immuneACCESS table to in-frame rearrangements with V and J called. A share of clones is missing; checked studies link under half to unresolved V genes, and the rest is unexplained. For V, J and clone size, that table is used; D and trimming come from the DNA. This sample is represented by some 120,000 clones; just under 90% of them were singletons. The ten largest clones take up approximately 12% of the sample.

Results and caveats for the whole study, not just this receptor: Epitopes outside the regions mutated in the B.1.351 and B.1.1.7 variants were reportedly recognized by nearly half of the unique spike-specific TCRs. No day 14 peak-response samples were available, so repertoires were characterized only after the peak T cell response. Participants were mostly white British, with more females than males. The authors suggested clonal diversity may have been underestimated. After two AZD1222 doses, both the breadth and the depth of spike-specific TCRs were significantly higher than at day 0 and than in MenACWY recipients. Conclusions about previously exposed vaccinees are limited because only five to seven AZD1222 recipients were SARS-CoV-2 seropositive at baseline. The whole spike protein was spanned by vaccine-associated CD4 TCRs, and dominant responses were seen in regions 160-218 and 743-854. The 56-69-year group was small, and its depth increase did not reach significance, likely because of low power.

The rearranged segments are TRBV3-1 (or the pseudogene TRBV3-2) and TRBJ2-3, with the D gene too uncertain to name. The sequence derives from an adult in good health. The sample in question was peripheral blood, obtained on day 0 of AZD1222 vaccination. The nucleotides are TGTGCCAGCAGCCAACATACCACAGATACGCAGTATTTT. Translation gives CASSQHTTDTQYF.